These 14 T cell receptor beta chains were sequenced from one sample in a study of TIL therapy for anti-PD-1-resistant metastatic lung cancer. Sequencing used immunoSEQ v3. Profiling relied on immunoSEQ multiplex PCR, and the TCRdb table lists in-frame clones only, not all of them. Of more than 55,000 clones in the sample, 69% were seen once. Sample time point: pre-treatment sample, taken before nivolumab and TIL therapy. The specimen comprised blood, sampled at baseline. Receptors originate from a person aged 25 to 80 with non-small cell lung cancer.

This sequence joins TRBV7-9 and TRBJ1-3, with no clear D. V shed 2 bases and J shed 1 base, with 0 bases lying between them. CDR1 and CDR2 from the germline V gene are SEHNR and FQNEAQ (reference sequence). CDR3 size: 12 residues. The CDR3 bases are TGTGCCAGCAGCTTATCTGGAAACACCATATATTTT. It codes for CASSLSGNTIYF.

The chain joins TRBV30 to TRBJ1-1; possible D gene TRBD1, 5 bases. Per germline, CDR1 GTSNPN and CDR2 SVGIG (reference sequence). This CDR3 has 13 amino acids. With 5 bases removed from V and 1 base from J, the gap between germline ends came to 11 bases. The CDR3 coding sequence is TGTGCCTGGGCAGGGTTCGCGAACACTGAAGCTTTCTTT. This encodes CAWAGFANTEAFF.

CDR3 residues: CASSPVHSSYNEQFF. The CDR3, as DNA: TGTGCCAGCAGTCCAGTCCACAGCTCCTACAATGAGCAGTTCTTC. V and J are TRBV6-1 and TRBJ2-1; the D is unclear. The CDR3 is made up of 15 amino acids. Trimming removed 5 bases from V and 0 bases from J, with 11 bases in between. The germline gives CDR1 MNHNS, CDR2 SASEGT.

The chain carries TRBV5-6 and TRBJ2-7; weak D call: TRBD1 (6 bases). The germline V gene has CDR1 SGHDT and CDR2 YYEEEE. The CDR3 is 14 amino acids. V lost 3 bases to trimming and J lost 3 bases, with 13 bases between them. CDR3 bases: TGTGCCAGCAGCTACGGGACACGATACTACGAGCAGTACTTC. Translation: CASSYGTRYYEQYF. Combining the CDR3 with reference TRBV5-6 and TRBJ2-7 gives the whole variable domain DAGVTQSPTHLIKTRGQQVTLRCSPKSGHDTVSWYQQALGQGPQFIFQYYEEEERQRGNFPDRFSGHQFPNYSSELNVNALLLGDSALYLCASSYGTRYYEQYFGPGTRLTVT.

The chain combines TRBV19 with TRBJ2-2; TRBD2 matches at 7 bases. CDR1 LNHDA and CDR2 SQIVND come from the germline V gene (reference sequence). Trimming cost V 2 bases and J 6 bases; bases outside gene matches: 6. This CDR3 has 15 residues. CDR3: CASSIFGTTAGELFF. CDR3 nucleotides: TGTGCCAGTAGTATATTTGGGACTACCGCCGGGGAGCTGTTTTTT.

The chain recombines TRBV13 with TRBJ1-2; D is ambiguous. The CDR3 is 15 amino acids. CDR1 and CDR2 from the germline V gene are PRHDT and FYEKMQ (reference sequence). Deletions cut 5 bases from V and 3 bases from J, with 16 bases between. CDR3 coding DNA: TGTGCCAGCAGCCCGAGACGGACGGACCACTATGGCTACACCTTC. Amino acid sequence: CASSPRRTDHYGYTF.

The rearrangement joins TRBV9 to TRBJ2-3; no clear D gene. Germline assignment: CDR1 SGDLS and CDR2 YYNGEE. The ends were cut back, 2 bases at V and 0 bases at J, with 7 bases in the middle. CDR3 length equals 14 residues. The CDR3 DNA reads TGTGCCAGCAGCGTCTGGGATAGCACAGATACGCAGTATTTT. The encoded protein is CASSVWDSTDTQYF.

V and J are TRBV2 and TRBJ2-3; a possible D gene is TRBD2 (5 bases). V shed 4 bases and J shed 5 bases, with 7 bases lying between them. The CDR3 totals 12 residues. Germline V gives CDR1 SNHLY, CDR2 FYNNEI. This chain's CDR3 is CASSGEGDTQYF. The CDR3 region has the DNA TGTGCCAGCAGTGGAGAGGGAGATACGCAGTATTTT. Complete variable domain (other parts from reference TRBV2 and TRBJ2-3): EPEVTQTPSHQVTQMGQEVILRCVPISNHLYFYWYRQILGQKVEFLVSFYNNEISEKSEIFDDQFSVERPDGSNFTLKIRSTKLEDSAMYFCASSGEGDTQYFGPGTRLTVL.

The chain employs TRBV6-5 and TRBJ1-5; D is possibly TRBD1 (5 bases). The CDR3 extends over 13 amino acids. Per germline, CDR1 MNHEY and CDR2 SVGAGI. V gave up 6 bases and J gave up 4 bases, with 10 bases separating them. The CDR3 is CASRRDPNQPQHF. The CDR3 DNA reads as TGTGCCAGCAGAAGGGACCCAAATCAGCCCCAGCATTTT.

The CDR3 spells CASSFPLAGGNEQFF. CDR3 DNA: TGTGCCAGCAGCTTCCCACTAGCGGGGGGCAATGAGCAGTTCTTC. The chain joins TRBV7-9 to TRBJ2-1; 12 bases map to TRBD2. V was clipped by 3 bases and J by 6 bases; unmatched bases: 3. Germline values: CDR1 SEHNR, CDR2 FQNEAQ (reference sequence). This CDR3 has 15 residues.

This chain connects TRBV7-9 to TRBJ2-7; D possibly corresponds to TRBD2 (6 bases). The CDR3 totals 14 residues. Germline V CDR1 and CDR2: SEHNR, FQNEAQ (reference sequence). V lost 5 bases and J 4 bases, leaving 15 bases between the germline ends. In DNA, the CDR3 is TGTGCCAGCAGCCTGTCGCGGGGTGATTACGAGCAGTACTTC. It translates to CASSLSRGDYEQYF.

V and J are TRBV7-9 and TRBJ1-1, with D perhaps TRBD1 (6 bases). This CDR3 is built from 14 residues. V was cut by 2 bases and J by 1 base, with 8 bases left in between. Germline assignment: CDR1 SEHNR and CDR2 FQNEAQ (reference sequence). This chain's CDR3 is CASSLRGENTEAFF. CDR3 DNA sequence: TGTGCCAGCAGCTTAAGGGGGGAGAACACTGAAGCTTTCTTT.

CDR3 sequence: CASQERRGGGGANTEAFF. The DNA of the CDR3 is TGTGCCTCGCAAGAGAGGAGAGGGGGCGGAGGGGCGAACACTGAAGCTTTCTTT. The chain joins TRBV30 to TRBJ1-1; TRBD1 aligns across 7 bases. Per the germline V gene, CDR1 is GTSNPN and CDR2 is SVGIG (reference sequence). The CDR3 is made up of 18 amino acids. V gave up 7 bases and J gave up 1 base; unmatched junction bases: 21.

CDR3 sequence (DNA): TGTGCCTGGAGTGGGCAGGGGGCAGAAAAACTGTTTTTT. Protein sequence: CAWSGQGAEKLFF. The chain is built from TRBV30 and TRBJ1-4; 8 bases line up with TRBD1. The CDR3 totals 13 residues. After removal of 1 base from V and 8 bases from J, the junction contained 3 bases not matched to a gene. Germline lookup yields CDR1 GTSNPN and CDR2 SVGIG (reference sequence).